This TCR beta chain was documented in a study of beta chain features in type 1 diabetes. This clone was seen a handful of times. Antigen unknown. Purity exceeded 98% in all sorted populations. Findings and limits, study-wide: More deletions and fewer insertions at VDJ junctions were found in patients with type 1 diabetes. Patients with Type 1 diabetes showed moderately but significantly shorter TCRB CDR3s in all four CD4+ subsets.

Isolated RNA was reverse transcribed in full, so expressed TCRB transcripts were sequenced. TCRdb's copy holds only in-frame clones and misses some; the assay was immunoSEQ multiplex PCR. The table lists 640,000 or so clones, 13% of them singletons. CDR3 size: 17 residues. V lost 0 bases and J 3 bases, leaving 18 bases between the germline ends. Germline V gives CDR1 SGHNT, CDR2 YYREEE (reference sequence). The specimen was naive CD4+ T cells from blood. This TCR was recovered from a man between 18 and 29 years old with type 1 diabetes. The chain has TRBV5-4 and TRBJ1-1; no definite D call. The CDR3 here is CASSLAVAEIRDTEAFF. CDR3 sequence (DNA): TGTGCCAGCAGCTTGGCCGTCGCAGAGATTCGGGACACTGAAGCTTTCTTT.